This T cell receptor beta chain was sequenced during a study of T cell repertoires in cytomegalovirus infection. On the study more broadly: Recently described HLA-C-restricted plus well-studied HLA-B-restricted CMV epitopes were used.

TCRdb called the reads again in MiXCR, with one record for every CDR3 protein. The sample comprises 200,000 or so distinct CDR3 sequences, about 39% of which are singletons, and roughly three fifths rests with the top ten. Study-wide results and limits: Dominating the ex vivo response were TCR beta clonotypes that were CMV-specific and HLA-C-restricted. Identification of carriers of CMV plus the relevant HLA was performed using cumulative public TCR beta family frequency.

This CDR3 is built from 14 residues. Per germline, CDR1 LNHDA and CDR2 SQIVND (reference sequence). V was clipped by 1 base and J by 2 bases, with 6 bases between them. About this clonotype itself: Its matching antigen is unknown.

V gene TRBV19 combines with J gene TRBJ1-5; D unclear. This clonotype originated in a human donor in good health (CMV status not recorded). Some clones in this sample may be carry-over from other donors' samples. The specimen was CD8+ T cells from cultured PBMCs, collected from culture after CMV antigen stimulation. The CDR3 DNA sequence: TGTGCCAGTAGTATAGCCGGCGGCAATCAGCCCCAGCATTTT. Translated: CASSIAGGNQPQHF.